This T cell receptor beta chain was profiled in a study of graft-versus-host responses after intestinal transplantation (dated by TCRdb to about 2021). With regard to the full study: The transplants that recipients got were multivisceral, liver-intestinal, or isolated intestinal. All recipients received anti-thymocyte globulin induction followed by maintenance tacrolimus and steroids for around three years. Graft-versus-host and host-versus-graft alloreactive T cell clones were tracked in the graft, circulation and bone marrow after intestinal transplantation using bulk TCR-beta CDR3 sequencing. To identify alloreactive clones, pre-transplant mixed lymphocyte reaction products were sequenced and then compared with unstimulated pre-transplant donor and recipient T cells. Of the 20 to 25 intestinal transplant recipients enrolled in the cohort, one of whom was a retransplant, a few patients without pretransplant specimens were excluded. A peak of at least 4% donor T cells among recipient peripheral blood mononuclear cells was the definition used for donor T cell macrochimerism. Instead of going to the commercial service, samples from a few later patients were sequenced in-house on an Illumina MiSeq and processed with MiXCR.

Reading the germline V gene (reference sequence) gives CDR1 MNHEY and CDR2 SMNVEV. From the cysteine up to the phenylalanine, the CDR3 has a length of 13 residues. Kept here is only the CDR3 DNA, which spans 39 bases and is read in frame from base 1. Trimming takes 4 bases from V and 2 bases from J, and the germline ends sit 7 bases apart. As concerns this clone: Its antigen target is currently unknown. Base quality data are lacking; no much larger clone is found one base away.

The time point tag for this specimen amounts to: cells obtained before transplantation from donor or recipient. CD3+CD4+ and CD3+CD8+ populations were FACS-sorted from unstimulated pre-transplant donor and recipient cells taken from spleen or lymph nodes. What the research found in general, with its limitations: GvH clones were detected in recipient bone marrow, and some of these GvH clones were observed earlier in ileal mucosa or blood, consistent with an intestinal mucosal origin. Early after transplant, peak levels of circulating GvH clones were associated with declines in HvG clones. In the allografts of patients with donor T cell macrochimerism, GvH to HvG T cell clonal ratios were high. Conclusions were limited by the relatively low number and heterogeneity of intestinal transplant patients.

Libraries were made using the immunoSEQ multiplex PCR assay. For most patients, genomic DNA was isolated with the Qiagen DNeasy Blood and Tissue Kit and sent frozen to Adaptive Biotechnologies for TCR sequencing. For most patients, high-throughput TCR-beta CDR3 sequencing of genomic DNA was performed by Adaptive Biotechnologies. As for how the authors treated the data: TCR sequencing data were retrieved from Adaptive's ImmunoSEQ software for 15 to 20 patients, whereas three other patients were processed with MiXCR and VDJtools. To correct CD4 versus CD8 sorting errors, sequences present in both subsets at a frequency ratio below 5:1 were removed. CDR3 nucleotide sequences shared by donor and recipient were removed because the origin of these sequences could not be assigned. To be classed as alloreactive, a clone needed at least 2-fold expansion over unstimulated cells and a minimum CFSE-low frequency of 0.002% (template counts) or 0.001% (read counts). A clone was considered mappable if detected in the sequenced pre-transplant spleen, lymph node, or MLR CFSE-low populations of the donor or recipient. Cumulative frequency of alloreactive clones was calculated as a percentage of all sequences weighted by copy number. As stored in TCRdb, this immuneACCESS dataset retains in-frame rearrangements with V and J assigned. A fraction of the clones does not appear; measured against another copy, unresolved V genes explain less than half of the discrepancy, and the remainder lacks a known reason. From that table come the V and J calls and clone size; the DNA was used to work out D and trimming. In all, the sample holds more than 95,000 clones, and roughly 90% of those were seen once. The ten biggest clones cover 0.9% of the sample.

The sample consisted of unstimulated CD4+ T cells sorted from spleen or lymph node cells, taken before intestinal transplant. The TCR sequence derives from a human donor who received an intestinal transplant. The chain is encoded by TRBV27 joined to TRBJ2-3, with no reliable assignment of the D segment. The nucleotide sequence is TGTGCCAGCAGTTCGAGGAACACAGATACGCAGTATTTT. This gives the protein CASSSRNTDTQYF.